A single sample is the source of the 22 T cell receptor beta chains below, sequenced in a study of shared clonotypes between healthy human individuals. Terminally differentiated effector memory CD45RA+ cells were left out of the naive CD8 fraction, which was CD45RO-negative and positively selected for CCR7. The table came from immunoSEQ multiplex PCR; TCRdb's copy has only in-frame clones and leaves some out. The data contain 800,000 or so clones, roughly 96% of them singletons. The sequenced material came from naive CD8+ T cells sorted from blood. The receptors were sampled from a man aged 30 to 45 in good health.

This clone was counted a single time. This chain links TRBV5-6 with TRBJ2-5, with 7 bases identical to TRBD2. This CDR3 region has 16 residues. CDR1 is SGHDT, CDR2 YYEEEE, per germline. Trimming cost V 0 bases and J 4 bases; bases outside gene matches: 9. CDR3 sequence reads: CASSLGGRAHTETQYF. The CDR3 coding sequence is TGTGCCAGCAGCTTGGGTGGGAGGGCCCACACAGAGACCCAGTACTTC.

The J gene is TRBJ2-1, the V gene TRBV7-6; D is undetermined. Trimming stripped 5 bases from V and 3 bases from J, with 8 bases between. Germline loops: CDR1 SGHVS, CDR2 FNYEAQ. This CDR3 is built from 13 residues. The CDR3 region is CASSHPGYNEQFF. The CDR3 nucleotides read TGTGCCAGCAGCCATCCCGGCTACAATGAGCAGTTCTTC.

This chain uses TRBV4-1 with TRBJ2-1; a possible D gene is TRBD2 (5 bases). Germline CDR1 is MGHRA and CDR2 is YSYEKL. V was shortened by 3 bases and J by 2 bases, with 11 bases between the two germline ends. This CDR3 is built from 15 residues. In DNA, the CDR3 is TGCGCCAGCAGCCATATTAGCGAAACCTACAATGAGCAGTTCTTC. The encoded protein is CASSHISETYNEQFF.

The gene calls are TRBV5-5 and TRBJ2-2; D is ambiguous. CDR1 SGHKS and CDR2 YYEKEE come from the germline V gene (reference sequence). CDR3 size: 14 residues. Trimming took off 2 bases at V and 2 bases at J, with 7 bases between the two ends. DNA for the CDR3: TGTGCCAGCAGCTTCGTCTTAAACACCGGGGAGCTGTTTTTT. Protein: CASSFVLNTGELFF.

This sequence joins TRBV7-8 and TRBJ2-1; the match to TRBD2 covers 12 bases. CDR3 length: 14 amino acids. Germline assignment: CDR1 SGHVS and CDR2 FQNEAQ. The trim removed 3 bases at V and 8 bases at J, leaving 2 bases unmatched. This CDR3 reads CASSFRLAGDEQFF. CDR3 coding DNA: TGTGCCAGCAGCTTTCGACTAGCGGGAGATGAGCAGTTCTTC.

The chain uses TRBV7-9 and TRBJ2-1; no firm D call. The CDR3 spans 14 residues. From germline, CDR1 is SEHNR and CDR2 FQNEAQ (reference sequence). Trimming removed 1 base at V and 8 bases at J, with 12 bases between. The CDR3 sequence is CASSLGGTRYEQFF. The CDR3, as DNA: TGTGCCAGCAGCTTAGGGGGAACTCGTTATGAGCAGTTCTTC.

For this clone: A much larger clone lies a single base off, so this may be a read error. The CDR3 DNA follows: TGTGCCAGCAGCTCCGCCTCCTACGAGCAGTACTTC. Its protein is CASSSASYEQYF. The rearrangement links TRBV11-3 to TRBJ2-7; D gene ambiguous. The CDR3 length is 12 residues. Trimming cost V 4 bases and J 0 bases, with 4 bases left between them. Germline lookup yields CDR1 SGHNT and CDR2 YENEEA.

The chain carries TRBV7-9 and TRBJ2-7; unclear D gene. CDR3 length: 14 residues. In germline, CDR1 is SEHNR, CDR2 FQNEAQ (reference sequence). V lost 6 bases, J lost 2 bases, and 14 bases lay in between. The CDR3 nucleotides read TGTGCCAGCAGGACTTCGGGTTACCCCTACGAGCAGTACTTC. It yields the protein CASRTSGYPYEQYF.

The CDR3 spells CASSVRQALEENEQFF. The CDR3 DNA sequence: TGTGCCAGCAGCGTACGTCAGGCCCTTGAGGAAAATGAGCAGTTCTTC. J is TRBJ2-1 and V is TRBV9; D gene unclear. CDR3 length equals 16 residues. CDR1 SGDLS and CDR2 YYNGEE come from the germline V gene. V was clipped by 1 base and J by 7 bases, with 18 bases between them.

The chain couples TRBV28 to TRBJ1-1; possibly TRBD1 for D (6 bases). Looked up from germline, CDR1 is MDHEN and CDR2 is SYDVKM. Deletions cut 2 bases from V and 6 bases from J, with 10 bases between. The CDR3 has 13 residues. The CDR3 sequence is CASSLQGMAEAFF. CDR3 in DNA: TGTGCCAGCAGTTTACAGGGGATGGCTGAAGCTTTCTTT.

This rearrangement joins TRBV7-9 to TRBJ2-7; D possibly corresponds to TRBD1 (5 bases). The CDR3 sequence is 13 residues long. The germline V gene encodes CDR1 SEHNR and CDR2 FQNEAQ (reference sequence). Trimming removed 4 bases from V and 6 bases from J, with 13 bases in between. The CDR3 sequence: CASSSSGQPEQYF. In DNA, the CDR3 is TGTGCCAGCAGCTCATCAGGGCAACCCGAGCAGTACTTC.

This rearrangement joins TRBV11-2 to TRBJ2-5; 15 positions agree with TRBD2. V shed 5 bases, J shed 4 bases, and the junction held 8 bases outside the gene matches. Per the germline V gene, CDR1 is SGHAT and CDR2 is FQNNGV. CDR3 size: 17 residues. The CDR3 coding sequence is TGTGCCAGCAGCCCCGGACTAGCGGGAGGGTTCGGAGAGACCCAGTACTTC. Amino acid sequence: CASSPGLAGGFGETQYF.

The rearrangement uses TRBV5-5 and TRBJ1-1; 8 bases align to TRBD1. The V gene's germline CDR1 is SGHKS and CDR2 YYEKEE (reference sequence). Trimming took 2 bases from V and 8 from J; bases not matched to a gene: 8. This CDR3 spans 14 amino acids. The CDR3 nucleotides are TGTGCCAGCAGCTTAAGTTTCAGGGGGCGCGAAGCTTTCTTT. Amino acids: CASSLSFRGREAFF.

V usage is TRBV7-6 and J usage is TRBJ2-1; 11 nucleotides agree with TRBD1. There are 12 residues in the CDR3. In germline, CDR1 is SGHVS, CDR2 FNYEAQ. After removal of 10 bases from V and 7 bases from J, the junction contained 3 bases not matched to a gene. The CDR3, as DNA: TGTGCCACCGGGACAGGGGGAAATGAGCAGTTCTTC. The encoded protein is CATGTGGNEQFF. Supplemented by reference TRBV7-6 and TRBJ2-1, the full variable domain reads GAGVSQSPRYKVTKRGQDVALRCDPISGHVSLYWYRQALGQGPEFLTYFNYEAQQDKSGLPNDRFSAERPEGSISTLTIQRTEQRDSAMYRCATGTGGNEQFFGPGTRLTVL.

V and J are TRBV27 and TRBJ2-7, with 10 bases lining up with TRBD2. The length of the CDR3 is 15 residues. Germline V gene data show CDR1 as MNHEY and CDR2 as SMNVEV (reference sequence). V lost 4 bases and J lost 3; bases outside the gene matches: 6. CDR3 in DNA: TGTGCCAGCAGTTCATGGACTAGCGGAAACTACGAGCAGTACTTC. Protein sequence: CASSSWTSGNYEQYF.

The J gene is TRBJ2-7, the V gene TRBV5-1; D is possibly TRBD1 or TRBD2 (5 bases each). This CDR3 region has 19 residues. In germline, CDR1 is SGHRS, CDR2 YFSETQ. V was clipped by 0 bases and J by 0 bases, with 22 bases between them. The CDR3 reads CASSLAESGPLPTSYEQYF. CDR3 nucleotides: TGCGCCAGCAGCTTGGCGGAGTCGGGACCGCTACCGACCTCCTACGAGCAGTACTTC.

The rearrangement uses TRBV29-1 and TRBJ2-3; 9 nucleotides align to TRBD2. Germline CDR1 SQVTM, CDR2 ANQGSEA. Trimming removed 5 bases from V and 5 bases from J; junction bases left unmatched: 8. The CDR3 has 14 residues. CDR3 loop: CSVPPGLAKDTQYF. In DNA, the CDR3 is TGCAGCGTTCCACCGGGACTAGCAAAAGATACGCAGTATTTT.

The chain uses TRBV29-1 and TRBJ2-1, with 7 nucleotides matching TRBD2. Germline V gives CDR1 SQVTM, CDR2 ANQGSEA. V gave up 4 bases and J gave up 1 base; unmatched junction bases: 4. This CDR3 spans 14 amino acids. CDR3 coding DNA: TGCAGCGTTGGTCCAGCGGGATCCTACAATGAGCAGTTCTTC. Amino acid sequence: CSVGPAGSYNEQFF.

This clone was recorded a few times. The sample contains more than one DNA sequence encoding this CDR3. The genes are TRBV18 and TRBJ2-1; TRBD2 is a possible D gene (6 bases). V lost 0 bases and J 0 bases, leaving 6 bases between the germline ends. The germline V gene encodes CDR1 KGHSH and CDR2 LQKENI. The CDR3 spans 15 residues. CDR3 protein: CASSPPGSSYNEQFF. The CDR3 nucleotides read TGTGCCAGCTCACCACCCGGGAGCTCCTACAATGAGCAGTTCTTC.

The DNA for the CDR3 is TGTGCCGGAACTAGCGGGAGGACGGGCGGGGAGCTGTTTTTT. Its translation is CAGTSGRTGGELFF. The chain couples TRBV7-9 to TRBJ2-2, with 12 bases identical to TRBD2. Trimming cost V 11 bases and J 7 bases; bases outside gene matches: 8. The CDR3 runs 14 residues. Germline assignment: CDR1 SEHNR and CDR2 FQNEAQ (reference sequence).

The gene calls are TRBV10-2 and TRBJ1-2, with 8 positions matching TRBD1. Germline CDR1 and CDR2: WSHSY and SAAADI. This CDR3 has 16 amino acids. The ends lost 6 bases at V and 6 bases at J; junction bases unmatched: 15. The CDR3 loop is CASSNRGDRPLNGYTF. The CDR3 coding sequence is TGCGCCAGCAGCAATAGGGGGGACAGGCCCTTGAATGGCTACACCTTC.

This clone showed up just once. Written as DNA, the CDR3 is TGTGCCAGCAGTGAACAGGGGGAGAAAAACATTCAGTACTTC. Its protein is CASSEQGEKNIQYF. This rearrangement joins TRBV25-1 to TRBJ2-4, with 7 nucleotides matching TRBD1. The trim removed 2 bases at V and 4 bases at J, leaving 2 bases unmatched. The CDR3 has 14 residues. The germline V gene encodes CDR1 MGHDK and CDR2 SYGVNS.